The 3 T cell receptor beta chains presented below share a single source sample, sequenced in a study of T cells in Graves' hyperthyroidism and ophthalmopathy. Amplification yielded TCR beta CDR3 regions, with RNA transcripts as the source. An initial round of RT-PCR targeting the TCR CDR3 relied on the HTBI primer set. TCRdb processed the multiplex PCR reads anew with MiXCR; each CDR3 protein has one entry. The sample lists 350,000 to 400,000 distinct CDR3 sequences, roughly 13% seen once, with about 11% in the top ten. Sequencing was carried out using blood. These receptors all stem from a woman aged 55-69 years with Graves' hyperthyroidism.

This clonotype was picked up many times. This could be a read error, since a much larger clone is one nucleotide away. The V and J genes are TRBV11-3 and TRBJ2-7; D might be TRBD2 (6 bases). From germline, CDR1 is SGHNT and CDR2 YENEEA. The CDR3 is 12 amino acids. V was shortened by 4 bases and J by 2 bases, with 6 bases between the two germline ends. CDR3 protein: CASSWGAYEQYF. DNA for the CDR3: TGTGCCAGCAGCTGGGGGGCCTACGAGCAGTACTTC.

This clonotype appeared many times. The V gene is TRBV7-2, the J gene TRBJ2-3; 8 bases fit TRBD2. Unmatched junction bases numbered 2, after V lost 3 bases and J lost 3 bases. This CDR3 has 14 residues. Per the germline V gene, CDR1 is SGHTA and CDR2 is FQGNSA. This chain's CDR3 is CASSFIAGTDTQYF. Written as DNA, the CDR3 is TGTGCCAGCAGCTTCATAGCGGGAACAGATACGCAGTATTTT.

This clonotype turned up a few times. The chain couples TRBV11-3 to TRBJ2-2; D remains ambiguous. Per germline, CDR1 SGHNT and CDR2 YENEEA. The CDR3 consists of 15 residues. V lost 0 bases and J 3 bases, leaving 8 bases between the germline ends. Here the CDR3 DNA reads TGTGCCAGCAGCTTAGATCGAAGGGACACCGGGGAGCTGTTTTTT. The encoded protein is CASSLDRRDTGELFF.